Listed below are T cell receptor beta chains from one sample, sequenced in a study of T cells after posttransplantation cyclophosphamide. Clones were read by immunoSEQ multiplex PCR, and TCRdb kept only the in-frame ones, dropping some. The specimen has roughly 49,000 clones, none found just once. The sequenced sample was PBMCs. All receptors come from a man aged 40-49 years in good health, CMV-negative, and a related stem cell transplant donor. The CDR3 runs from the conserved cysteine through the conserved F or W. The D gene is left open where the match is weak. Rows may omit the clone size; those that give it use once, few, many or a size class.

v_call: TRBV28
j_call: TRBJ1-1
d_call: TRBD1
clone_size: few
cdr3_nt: TGTGCCAGCAGTTTCTTGACACAGGGGGCCGGGAACACTGAAGCTTTCTTT
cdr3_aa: CASSFLTQGAGNTEAFF

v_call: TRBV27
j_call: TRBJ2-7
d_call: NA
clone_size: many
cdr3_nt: TGTGCCAGCAGTTTATCGATGTCTCCGGGAGTTTTCTACGAGCAGTACTTC
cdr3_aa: CASSLSMSPGVFYEQYF

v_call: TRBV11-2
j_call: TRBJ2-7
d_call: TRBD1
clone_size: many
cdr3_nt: TGTGCCAGCAGCCCACTAGGGGGCTGGGGGAGAGGCCACGAGCAGTACTTC
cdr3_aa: CASSPLGGWGRGHEQYF

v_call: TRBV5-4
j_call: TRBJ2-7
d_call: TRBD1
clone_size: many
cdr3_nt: TGTGCCAGCAGCTCGCGGACAGGGGGCATCTACGAGCAGTACTTC
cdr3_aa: CASSSRTGGIYEQYF

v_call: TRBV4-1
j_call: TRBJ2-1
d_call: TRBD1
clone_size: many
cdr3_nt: TGCGCCAGCAGCCTTAACCGGGACAGGGGGCAGTTCTTC
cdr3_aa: CASSLNRDRGQFF

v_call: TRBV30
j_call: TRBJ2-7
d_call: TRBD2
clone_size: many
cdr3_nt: TGTGCCACCGTCCCCCGGGGGGACTCCTACGAGCAGTACTTC
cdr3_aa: CATVPRGDSYEQYF

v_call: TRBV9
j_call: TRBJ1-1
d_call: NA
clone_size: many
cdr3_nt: TGTGCCAGCAGTATGACAGCGAACACTGAAGCTTTCTTT
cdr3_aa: CASSMTANTEAFF

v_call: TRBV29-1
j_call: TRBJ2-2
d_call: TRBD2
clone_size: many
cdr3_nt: TGCAGCGTTTCCAGCGGGAAAACGAACACCGGGGAGCTGTTTTTT
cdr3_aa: CSVSSGKTNTGELFF

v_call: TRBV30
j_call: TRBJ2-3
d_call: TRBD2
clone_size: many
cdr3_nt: TGTGCCTGGAGTGCGGCTAGGACTAGCGGTTACACAGATACGCAGTATTTT
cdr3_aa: CAWSAARTSGYTDTQYF

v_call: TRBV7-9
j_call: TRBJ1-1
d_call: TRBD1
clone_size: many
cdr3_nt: TGTGCCAGCAGCCAAGACGGGACAGCTAACACTGAAGCTTTCTTT
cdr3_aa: CASSQDGTANTEAFF

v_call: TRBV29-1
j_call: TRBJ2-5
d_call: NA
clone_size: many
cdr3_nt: TGCAGCGTTGAAGTGGCAGGGGATACCCAAGAGACCCAGTACTTC
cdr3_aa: CSVEVAGDTQETQYF

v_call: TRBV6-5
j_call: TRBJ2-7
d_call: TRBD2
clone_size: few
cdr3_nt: TGTGCCAGCAGTGAATTAGGGCTAGCGGCCTCCTTC
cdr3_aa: CASSELGLAASF

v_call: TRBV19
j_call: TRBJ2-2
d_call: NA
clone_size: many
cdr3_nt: TGTGCCAGTACCGTTCTTCGCACCGGGGAGCTGTTTTTT
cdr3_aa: CASTVLRTGELFF

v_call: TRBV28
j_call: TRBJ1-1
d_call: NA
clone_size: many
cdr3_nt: TGTGCCAGCAGTTTAGTAGGATGGGGCCCGTCGAACACTGAAGCTTTCTTT
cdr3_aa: CASSLVGWGPSNTEAFF

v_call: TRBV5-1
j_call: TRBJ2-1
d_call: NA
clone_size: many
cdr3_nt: TGCGCCAGCAGCGCCAGTACAGGGTCCTACAATGAGCAGTTCTTC
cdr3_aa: CASSASTGSYNEQFF

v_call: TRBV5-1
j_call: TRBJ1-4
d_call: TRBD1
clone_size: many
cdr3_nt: TGCGCCAGCAGCTCGGGACCGCCGGGACAGAATAATGAAAAACTGTTTTTT
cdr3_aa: CASSSGPPGQNNEKLFF

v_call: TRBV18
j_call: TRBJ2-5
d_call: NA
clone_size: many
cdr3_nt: TGTGCCAGCTCACCATGGGGAGGGGGCCAAGAGACCCAGTACTTC
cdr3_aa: CASSPWGGGQETQYF

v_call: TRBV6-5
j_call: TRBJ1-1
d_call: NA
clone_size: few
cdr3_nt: TGTGCCAGCAGTCAGACTGAAGCTTTCTTT
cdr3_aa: CASSQTEAFF

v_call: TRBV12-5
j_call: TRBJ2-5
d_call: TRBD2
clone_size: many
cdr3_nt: TGTGCTAGTGGTCCCCAACGGCGGGAGGCCGGAGAGACCCAGTACTTC
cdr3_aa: CASGPQRREAGETQYF

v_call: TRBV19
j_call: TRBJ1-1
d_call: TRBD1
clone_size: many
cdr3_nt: TGTGCCAGTAGGACAGGGGGCGCCGTAATTGAAGCTTTCTTT
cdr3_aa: CASRTGGAVIEAFF

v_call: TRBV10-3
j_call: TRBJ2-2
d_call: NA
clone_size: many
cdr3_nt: TGTGCCACTATCGGGGGCACCGGGGAGCTGTTTTTT
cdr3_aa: CATIGGTGELFF

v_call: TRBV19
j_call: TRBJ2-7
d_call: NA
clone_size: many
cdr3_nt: TGTGCCAGTAGCCCCCCAGGATGGGGAGGCCCCTCCTACGAGCAGTACTTC
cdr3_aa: CASSPPGWGGPSYEQYF

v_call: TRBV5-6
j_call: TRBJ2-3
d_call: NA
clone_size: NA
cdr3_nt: TGTGCCAGCAGCTGGTTACTAGAGGCAGATACGCAGTATTTT
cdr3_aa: CASSWLLEADTQYF

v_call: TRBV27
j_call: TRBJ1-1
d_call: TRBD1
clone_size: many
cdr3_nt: TGTGCCAGCAGTTCGTGGACAGGGAACACTGAAGCTTTCTTT
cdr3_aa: CASSSWTGNTEAFF

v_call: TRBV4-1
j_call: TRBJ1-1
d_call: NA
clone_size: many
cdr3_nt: TGCGCCAGCAGCCAGGTCGGGGGAAGCGAGACTGAAGCTTTCTTT
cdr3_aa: CASSQVGGSETEAFF

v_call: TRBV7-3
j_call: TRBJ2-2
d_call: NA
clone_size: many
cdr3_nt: TGTGCCAGCAGCTTGGCAGGGGTTACGAACACCGGGGAGCTGTTTTTT
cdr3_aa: CASSLAGVTNTGELFF

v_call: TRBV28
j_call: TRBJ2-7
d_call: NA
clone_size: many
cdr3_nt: TGTGCCAGCAGTTTACCTGACAGCTCCTACGAGCAGTACTTC
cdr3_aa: CASSLPDSSYEQYF

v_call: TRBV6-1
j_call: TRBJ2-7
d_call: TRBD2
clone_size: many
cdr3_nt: TGTGCCAGCAGTGAGGGGCTAGCGGGGTCCTACGAGCAGTACTTC
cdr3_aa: CASSEGLAGSYEQYF

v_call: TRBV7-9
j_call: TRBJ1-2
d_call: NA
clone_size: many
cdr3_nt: TGTGCCAGCAGCATAGACAGCTATGGCTACACCTTC
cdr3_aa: CASSIDSYGYTF

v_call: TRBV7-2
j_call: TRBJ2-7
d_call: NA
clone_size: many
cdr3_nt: TGTGCCAGCAGCGTCGGGGGAGGGGGCTCCTACGAGCAGTACTTC
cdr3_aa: CASSVGGGGSYEQYF

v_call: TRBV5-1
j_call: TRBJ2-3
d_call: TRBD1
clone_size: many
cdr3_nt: TGCGCCAGCAGCTTCGACAGGGACACAGATACGCAGTATTTT
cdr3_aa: CASSFDRDTDTQYF

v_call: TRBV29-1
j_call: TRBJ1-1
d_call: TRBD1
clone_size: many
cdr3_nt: TGCAGCGTCAACTACCAGGGGGAGAACACTGAAGCTTTCTTT
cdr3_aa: CSVNYQGENTEAFF

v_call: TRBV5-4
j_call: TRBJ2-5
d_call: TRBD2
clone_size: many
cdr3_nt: TGTGCCAGCAGCTCCGGACTAGCGGGGAACCAAGAGACCCAGTACTTC
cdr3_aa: CASSSGLAGNQETQYF

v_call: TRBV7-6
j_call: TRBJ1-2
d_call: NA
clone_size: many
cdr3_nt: TGTGCCAGCAGCTCCATCAGACAAGCTAACTATGGCTACACCTTC
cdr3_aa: CASSSIRQANYGYTF

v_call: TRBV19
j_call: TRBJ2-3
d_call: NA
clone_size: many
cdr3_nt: TGTGCCACCGGGGTAGATACGCAGTATTTT
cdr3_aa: CATGVDTQYF

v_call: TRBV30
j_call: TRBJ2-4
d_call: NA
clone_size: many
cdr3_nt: TGTGCCTGGAGCCCCCCCCGAGCGTTCAAAAACATTCAGTACTTC
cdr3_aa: CAWSPPRAFKNIQYF

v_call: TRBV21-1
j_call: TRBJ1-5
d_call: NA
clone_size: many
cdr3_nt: TGTGCCAGCACTATGATACGGGGGAAGTTAGGTCAGCCCCAGCATTTT
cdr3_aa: CASTMIRGKLGQPQHF

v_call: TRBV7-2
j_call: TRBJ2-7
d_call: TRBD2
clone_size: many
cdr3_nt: TGTGCCAGCAGCTATGGGGGAGGGATCTCCTACGAGCAGTACTTC
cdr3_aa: CASSYGGGISYEQYF

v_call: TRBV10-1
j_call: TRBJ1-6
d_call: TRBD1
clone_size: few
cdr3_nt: TGCGCCAGCAGATTACTCCGGGACAGACATAATTCACCCCTCCACTTT
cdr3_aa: CASRLLRDRHNSPLHF

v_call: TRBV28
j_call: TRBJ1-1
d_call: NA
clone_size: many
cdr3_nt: TGTGCCAGCCCACCCCCAGGGCCTAATACCAACACTGAAGCTTTCTTT
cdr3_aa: CASPPPGPNTNTEAFF

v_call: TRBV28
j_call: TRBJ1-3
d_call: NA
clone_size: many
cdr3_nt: TGTGCCACGGGAGGGTCTAACTCTGGAAACACCATATATTTT
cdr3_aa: CATGGSNSGNTIYF

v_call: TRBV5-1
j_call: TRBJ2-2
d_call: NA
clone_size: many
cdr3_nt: TGCGCCAGCAGCTTGACAGGATCGAACACCGGGGAGCTGTTTTTT
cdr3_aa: CASSLTGSNTGELFF

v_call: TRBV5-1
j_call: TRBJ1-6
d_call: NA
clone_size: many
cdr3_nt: TGCGCCAGCAGCTTGGGGGTGACAATAAGTTCACCCCTCCACTTT
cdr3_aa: CASSLGVTISSPLHF

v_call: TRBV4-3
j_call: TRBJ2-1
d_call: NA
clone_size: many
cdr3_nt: TGCGCCAGCAGCCAGCTACTTACAGGAACCTACAATGAGCAGTTCTTC
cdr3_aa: CASSQLLTGTYNEQFF

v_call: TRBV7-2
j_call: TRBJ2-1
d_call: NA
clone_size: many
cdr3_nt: TGTGCCAGCAGCTTAGCGGGGGGCAATGAGCAGTTCTTC
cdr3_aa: CASSLAGGNEQFF

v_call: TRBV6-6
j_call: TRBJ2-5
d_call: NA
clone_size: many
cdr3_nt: TGTGCCAGCTCGAGGGAGAGAATACAAGAGACCCAGTACTTC
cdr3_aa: CASSRERIQETQYF

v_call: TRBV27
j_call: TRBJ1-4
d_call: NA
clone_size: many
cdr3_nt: TGTGCCAGCGGGCTACCAGGGGAGAGGGAAAAACTGTTTTTT
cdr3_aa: CASGLPGEREKLFF

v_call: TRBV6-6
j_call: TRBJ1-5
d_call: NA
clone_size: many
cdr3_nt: TGTGCCAGCAGTTACCCCCCGGGGGAGGGCAATCAGCCCCAGCATTTT
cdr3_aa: CASSYPPGEGNQPQHF

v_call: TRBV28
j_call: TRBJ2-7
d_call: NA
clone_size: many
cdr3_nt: TGTGCCAGCCTAGCGCGGGAATATTACGAGCAGTACTTC
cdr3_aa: CASLAREYYEQYF

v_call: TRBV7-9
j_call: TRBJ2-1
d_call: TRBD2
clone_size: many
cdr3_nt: TGTGCCAGCAGCGACGGACTAGCGGGAGGATTCTTC
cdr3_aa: CASSDGLAGGFF

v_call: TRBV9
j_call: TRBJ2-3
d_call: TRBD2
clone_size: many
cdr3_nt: TGTGCCAGCAGCGCGTCTCCCGGGACTAGCGGCACAGATACGCAGTATTTT
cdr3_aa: CASSASPGTSGTDTQYF